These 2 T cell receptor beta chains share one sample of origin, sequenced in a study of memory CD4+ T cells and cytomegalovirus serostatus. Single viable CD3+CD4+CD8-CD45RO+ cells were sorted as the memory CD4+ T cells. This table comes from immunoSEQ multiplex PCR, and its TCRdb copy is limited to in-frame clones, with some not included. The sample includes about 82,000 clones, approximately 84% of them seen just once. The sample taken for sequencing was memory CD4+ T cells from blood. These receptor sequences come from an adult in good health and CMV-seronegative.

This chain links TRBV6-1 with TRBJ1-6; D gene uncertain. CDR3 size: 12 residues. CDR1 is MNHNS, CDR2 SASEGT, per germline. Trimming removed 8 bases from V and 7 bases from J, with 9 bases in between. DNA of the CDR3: TGTGCCAGCGTCAGATCGAATTCACCCCTCCACTTT. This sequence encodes CASVRSNSPLHF.

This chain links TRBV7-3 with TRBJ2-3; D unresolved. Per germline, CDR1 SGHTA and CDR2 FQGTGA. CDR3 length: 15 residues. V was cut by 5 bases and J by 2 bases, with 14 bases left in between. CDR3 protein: CASSTEAVFTDTQYF. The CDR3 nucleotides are TGTGCCAGCAGCACCGAGGCGGTCTTCACAGATACGCAGTATTTT.